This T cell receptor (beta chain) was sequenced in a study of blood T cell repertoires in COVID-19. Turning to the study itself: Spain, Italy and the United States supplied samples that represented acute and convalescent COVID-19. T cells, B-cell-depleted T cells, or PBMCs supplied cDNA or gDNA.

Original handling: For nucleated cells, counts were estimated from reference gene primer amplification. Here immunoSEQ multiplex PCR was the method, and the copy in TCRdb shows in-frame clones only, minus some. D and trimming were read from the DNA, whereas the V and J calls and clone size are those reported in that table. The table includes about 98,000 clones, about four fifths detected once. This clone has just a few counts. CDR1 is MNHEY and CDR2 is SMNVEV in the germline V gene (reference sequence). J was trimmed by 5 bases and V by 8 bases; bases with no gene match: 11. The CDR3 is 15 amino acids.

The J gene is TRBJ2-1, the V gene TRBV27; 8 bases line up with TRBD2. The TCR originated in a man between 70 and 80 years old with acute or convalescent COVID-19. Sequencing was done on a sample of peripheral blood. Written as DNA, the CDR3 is TGTGCCAGCTCGGTAGCGGGACTGAGGGACAATGAGCAGTTCTTC. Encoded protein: CASSVAGLRDNEQFF.